This T cell receptor beta chain was sequenced during a study of T cell repertoires in cytomegalovirus infection. About the study: Matching HLA type and CMV infection were both indicated by public TCR beta signatures.

From the reads, TCRdb called clonotypes with MiXCR, one entry per CDR3 protein. Here the sample spans about 500,000 distinct CDR3 sequences, roughly a third being singletons. Whole-study results and caveats: Clonotypes of TCR beta that were HLA-C-restricted and CMV-specific dominated the ex vivo response.

This clonotype has only a few counts. Antigen specificity is unknown. This material consisted of cultured PBMCs, taken from culture after CMV antigen stimulation. The TCR sequence derives from a human donor in good health (CMV status not recorded). Some clones in this sample may be carry-over from other donors' samples.

The DNA of the CDR3 is TGCGCCAGCAGCCAGGGGGCAACCCAGTACTTC. Translated, it gives CASSQGATQYF. V is TRBV4-3 and J is TRBJ2-5, with D possibly matching TRBD1 (6 bases). V was cut by 3 bases and J by 8 bases, with 7 bases left in between. CDR1 is LGHNA, CDR2 YSLEER, per germline. This CDR3 has 11 amino acids.